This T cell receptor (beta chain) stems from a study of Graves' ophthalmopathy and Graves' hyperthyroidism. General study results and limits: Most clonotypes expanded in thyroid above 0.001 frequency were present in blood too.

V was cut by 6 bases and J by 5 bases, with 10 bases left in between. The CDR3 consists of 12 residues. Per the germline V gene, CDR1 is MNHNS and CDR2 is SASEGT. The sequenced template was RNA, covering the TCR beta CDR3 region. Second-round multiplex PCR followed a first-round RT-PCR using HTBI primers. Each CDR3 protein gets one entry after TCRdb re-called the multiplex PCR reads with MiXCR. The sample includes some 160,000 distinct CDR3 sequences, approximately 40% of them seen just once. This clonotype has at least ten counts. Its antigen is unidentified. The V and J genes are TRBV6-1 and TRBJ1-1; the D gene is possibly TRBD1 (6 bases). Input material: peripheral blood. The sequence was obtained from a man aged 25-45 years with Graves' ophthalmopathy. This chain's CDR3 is CASRRRGTEAFF. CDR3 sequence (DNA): TGTGCCAGCAGGCGGAGGGGGACTGAAGCTTTCTTT.